Given below is one T cell receptor beta chain in context. It was into CD45RA+ naive and CD45RA-negative memory subsets that the CD4+ cells were split. Unmatched junction bases numbered 6, after V lost 1 base and J lost 6 bases. Germline V gene sequence: CDR1 SGHNT, CDR2 YENEEA. This CDR3 is 16 amino acids long. Each sorted subset replicate got 200 ng genomic DNA, about 33,000 genomes. Method: immunoSEQ multiplex PCR; TCRdb's copy keeps in-frame clones and lacks some. This sample has approximately 2.5 million clones, with 93% found just once. The sample is drawn from a study of shared clonotypes between healthy human individuals. The wider study: Researchers drew samples from two women and three men aged 18 to 49.

This TCR came from a man aged 18 to 29 in good health. Some clones in this sample may be carry-over from other donors' samples. The chain uses TRBV11-3 and TRBJ2-1, with TRBD2 identical over 10 bases. The sequenced sample was naive CD4+ T cells from PBMCs. Subset given: CD45RA+ positively selected. The CDR3 loop is CASSLGGASGSNEQFF. The CDR3 nucleotides are TGTGCCAGCAGCTTAGGGGGCGCTAGCGGGAGCAATGAGCAGTTCTTC. Combining the CDR3 with reference TRBV11-3 and TRBJ2-1 gives the whole variable domain EAGVVQSPRYKIIEKKQPVAFWCNPISGHNTLYWYLQNLGQGPELLIRYENEEAVDDSQLPKDRFSAERLKGVDSTLKIQPAELGDSAVYLCASSLGGASGSNEQFFGPGTRLTVL.